Listed here are 22 T cell receptor beta chains from one sample, sequenced in a study of T cell repertoires in cytomegalovirus infection. Via MiXCR, TCRdb re-called the reads, giving one row per CDR3 protein. The data show 370,000 or so distinct CDR3 sequences, with around a third seen just once and roughly 14% held by the top ten. No antigen has been identified for these receptors. The sequencing used cultured PBMCs, collected from culture after CMV antigen stimulation. The origin of the receptors is a human donor in good health (CMV status not recorded). Some clones in this sample may be carry-over from other donors' samples.

This chain links TRBV6-2 or TRBV6-3 with TRBJ2-7; D is undetermined. Germline-derived CDR1 and CDR2 are MNHEY and SVGEGT. The V end lost 4 bases, the J end lost 3 bases, and 7 bases lay between the germline ends. This CDR3 is 12 amino acids long. CDR3 residues: CASSWSLYEQYF. CDR3 DNA sequence: TGTGCCAGCAGTTGGAGCCTCTACGAGCAGTACTTC.

This clonotype was detected only a few times. The chain joins TRBV19 to TRBJ1-6, with 10 bases that match TRBD1. With V trimmed by 5 bases and J by 6 bases, 13 bases remained unmatched. CDR1 and CDR2 from the germline V gene are LNHDA and SQIVND (reference sequence). The CDR3 is 18 amino acids. DNA of the CDR3: TGTGCCAGTAGTTCCCCCCCCGGGACAGGGGACGGTAATTCACCCCTCCACTTT. This encodes CASSSPPGTGDGNSPLHF.

In this sample, this clonotype turned up many times. The chain links TRBV7-2 to TRBJ2-7; 8 nucleotides align to TRBD1. CDR1 and CDR2 (germline): SGHTA, FQGNSA. The CDR3 is 14 amino acids. The V gene end was trimmed by 4 bases and the J gene end by 3 bases; junction bases not matched to a gene: 5. The CDR3 sequence: CASSYTGGGYEQYF. The CDR3 DNA sequence: TGTGCCAGCAGCTATACAGGGGGAGGCTACGAGCAGTACTTC. Full variable domain (outside the CDR3, taken from reference TRBV7-2 and TRBJ2-7): GAGVSQSPSNKVTEKGKDVELRCDPISGHTALYWYRQSLGQGLEFLIYFQGNSAPDKSGLPSDRFSAERTGGSVSTLTIQRTQQEDSAVYLCASSYTGGGYEQYFGPGTRLTVT.

This clonotype has ten or more counts. V is TRBV6-5 and J is TRBJ1-3; D remains unclear. With 2 bases removed from V and 3 bases from J, the gap between germline ends came to 14 bases. The CDR3 contains 16 residues. Germline-derived CDR1 and CDR2 are MNHEY and SVGAGI. CDR3 DNA sequence: TGTGCCAGCAGTTACGCATCCCCGTGGGGTGGAAACACCATATATTTT. It translates to CASSYASPWGGNTIYF.

This clonotype was counted many times. The rearrangement uses TRBV7-2 and TRBJ2-2, with D perhaps TRBD2 (5 bases). Per germline, CDR1 SGHTA and CDR2 FQGNSA. CDR3 length equals 15 residues. Between the trimmed V and J ends, which lost 5 bases and 4 bases, there was a span of 14 bases. CDR3 coding DNA: TGTGCCAGCAGCCCGACCGGACTTATCACCGGGGAGCTGTTTTTT. Its protein product is CASSPTGLITGELFF.

The gene calls are TRBV7-9 and TRBJ2-7; possibly TRBD2 for D (5 bases). Germline V gene sequence: CDR1 SEHNR, CDR2 FQNEAQ (reference sequence). V was pared by 5 bases and J by 3 bases, with 14 bases between. This CDR3 contains 14 residues. CDR3 DNA: TGTGCCAGCAGCCTTAAGCGGATCAACTACGAGCAGTACGTC. It yields the protein CASSLKRINYEQYV.

The V call is TRBV11-2, the J call TRBJ2-2; D is ambiguous. The CDR3 is made up of 11 amino acids. CDR1 and CDR2 (germline): SGHAT, FQNNGV. The germline V and J ends were trimmed by 5 bases and 9 bases, with 7 bases remaining between them. In nucleotides, the CDR3 is TGTGCCAGCAGCCCCCTTCGGGAGCTGTTTTTT. Its translation is CASSPLRELFF.

The chain has TRBV12-3 or TRBV12-4 and TRBJ2-7, with TRBD2 matching 8 bases. The CDR3 has 22 amino acids. The junction had 28 bases not matched to a gene; V was cut back by 3 bases and J by 3 bases. CDR3 in DNA: TGTGCCAGCAGTTTTCAGGGGTTTGCTGGCGGGAGGAGGACTTTGGGGGACTACGAGCAGTACTTC. Its protein product is CASSFQGFAGGRRTLGDYEQYF.

As to this clonotype: A much more abundant neighbour one base away suggests this may be a read error. The chain recombines TRBV7-2 with TRBJ2-7, with D possibly TRBD2 on 6 matching bases. The CDR3 consists of 15 residues. Germline-derived CDR1 and CDR2 are SGHTA and FQGNSA. CDR3: CANSLSTSLPHEQYV. DNA for the CDR3: TGTGCCAACAGCTTATCGACTAGTCTCCCCCACGAGCAGTACGTC.

CDR3 residues: CASRLGARKNTEAFF. Here the CDR3 DNA reads TGTGCCAGCAGACTGGGGGCCAGAAAGAACACTGAAGCTTTCTTT. This chain links TRBV28 with TRBJ1-1; a possible D gene is TRBD1 (6 bases). The V gene lost 6 bases and the J gene lost 1 base, with 15 bases spanning the gap. Germline values: CDR1 MDHEN, CDR2 SYDVKM. CDR3 length: 15 amino acids.

The rearrangement links TRBV12-5 to TRBJ2-1; D possibly matches TRBD1 or TRBD2 (5 bases each). Trimming cost V 5 bases and J 7 bases, with 15 bases left between them. The CDR3 extends over 14 amino acids. Germline V gene sequence: CDR1 LGHNT, CDR2 FRNRAP. The CDR3 region has the DNA TGTGCTAGTGGTGCCAGACTATCAGGGAATGAGCAGTTCTTC. Encoded protein: CASGARLSGNEQFF.

J is TRBJ1-5 and V is TRBV19; D not certain. The V gene's germline CDR1 is LNHDA and CDR2 SQIVND (reference sequence). Trimming took 5 bases from V and 4 from J, leaving 12 bases between them. CDR3 length: 14 amino acids. The chain's CDR3 is CASSAPRANQPQHF. The CDR3 DNA follows: TGTGCCAGTAGTGCACCTCGGGCGAATCAGCCCCAGCATTTT.

The gene calls are TRBV12-3 or TRBV12-4 and TRBJ2-5; TRBD1 agrees at 7 bases. The V and J ends lost 6 bases and 2 bases, in that order; junction bases with no gene match: 12. The CDR3 covers 16 residues. The CDR3 DNA reads TGTGCCAGCAGCTTGCGTCTAGGGACAGATCAAGAGACCCAGTACTTC. Protein sequence: CASSLRLGTDQETQYF.

The sample holds many counts of this clonotype. V usage is TRBV7-8 and J usage is TRBJ2-7, with 9 bases lining up with TRBD2. Germline V gives CDR1 SGHVS, CDR2 FQNEAQ. The CDR3 runs to 15 residues. V dropped 5 bases and J dropped 6; count of bases not matched to a gene: 11. The CDR3 nucleotides are TGTGCCAGCAGCCCAAAGAGCGGGAGGAACGGCGAGCAGTACTTC. Translating gives CASSPKSGRNGEQYF.

In its sample, this clonotype was seen many times. The chain uses TRBV7-2 and TRBJ1-3; D unclear. The germline CDR1 and CDR2 sequences are SGHTA and FQGNSA. Between the trimmed V and J ends, which lost 5 bases and 0 bases, there was a span of 8 bases. The CDR3 contains 14 residues. The CDR3 spells CASSQSSSGNTIYF. The CDR3 region has the DNA TGTGCCAGCAGCCAGAGTTCCTCTGGAAACACCATATATTTT.

The chain carries TRBV4-2 and TRBJ2-1; the match to TRBD2 covers 8 bases. This CDR3 comprises 13 residues. Germline CDR1 LGHNA, CDR2 YNFKEQ. The V and J ends lost 3 bases and 8 bases, in that order; junction bases with no gene match: 3. The CDR3 DNA follows: TGTGCCAGCAGCCACCGGGAGGGGGATGAGCAGTTCTTC. This encodes CASSHREGDEQFF.

This chain connects TRBV6-1 to TRBJ2-6; no definite D call. The germline gives CDR1 MNHNS, CDR2 SASEGT. Trimming removed 8 bases at V and 0 bases at J, with 14 bases between. The CDR3 is made up of 16 amino acids. Written as DNA, the CDR3 is TGTGCCAGCGCCCTAACCCAGAACTCTGGGGCCAACGTCCTGACTTTC. It codes for CASALTQNSGANVLTF.

A few counts support this clonotype. CDR3 residues: CASSSNTGGEQPQHF. In DNA form, the CDR3 reads TGTGCCAGCAGCTCTAATACAGGGGGAGAACAGCCCCAGCATTTT. This sequence joins TRBV7-2 and TRBJ1-5; 8 bases line up with TRBD1. Germline CDR1 SGHTA, CDR2 FQGNSA. V shed 4 bases, J shed 7 bases, and the junction held 9 bases outside the gene matches. CDR3 length: 15 amino acids.

This clonotype was seen a single time. The V gene is TRBV28, the J gene TRBJ1-1; 8 nucleotides align to TRBD1. There are 16 residues in the CDR3. The germline V gene encodes CDR1 MDHEN and CDR2 SYDVKM. V trimming: 6 bases; J trimming: 5 bases; junction bases outside the gene matches: 14. This CDR3 reads CASRPTGALGGTEAFF. The DNA of the CDR3 is TGTGCCAGCAGACCGACAGGGGCCCTAGGGGGGACTGAAGCTTTCTTT.

Many counts were recorded for this clonotype. DNA of the CDR3: TGTGCCAGCACCCTTAGCATCAGAAGCCAAGAGACCCAGTACTTC. This translates into CASTLSIRSQETQYF. The genes are TRBV7-2 and TRBJ2-5; D gene uncertain. The V and J ends lost 7 bases and 1 base respectively, with 16 bases between them. The CDR3 extends over 15 amino acids. Germline CDR1 and CDR2: SGHTA and FQGNSA.

The chain uses TRBV5-8 and TRBJ2-3; a weak D match, TRBD1 (6 bases). CDR1 and CDR2 from the germline V gene are SGHTS and YDEGEE. CDR3 size: 16 residues. V was pared by 2 bases and J by 3 bases, with 16 bases between. The CDR3 DNA reads TGTGCCAGCAGCTTTGGTCAGGGGATCAAAACAGATACGCAGTATTTT. Amino acids: CASSFGQGIKTDTQYF.

V gene TRBV12-3 or TRBV12-4 combines with J gene TRBJ2-5, with 11 positions matching TRBD2. The CDR3 covers 13 residues. Trimming at V came to 5 bases and at J to 7 bases, leaving 3 bases not matched to a gene. CDR3 protein: CASSMGLAATQYF. The CDR3 DNA follows: TGTGCCAGCAGTATGGGACTAGCGGCGACCCAGTACTTC.